This TCR beta chain was profiled in a study of blood T cell repertoires in COVID-19. Background on the study: COVID-19 samples from acute and convalescent phases originated in the United States, Italy and Spain. PBMCs, B-cell-depleted T cells, or T cells were the source of the cDNA or gDNA that made up the material.

The ends lost 4 bases at V and 1 base at J; junction bases unmatched: 4. The CDR3 is 15 amino acids. Germline CDR1 and CDR2: LGHDT and YNNKEL (reference sequence). Participants, roughly 18 to 90 years old, spanned under 25 US areas. Some clones are missing from TCRdb's copy, which holds only in-frame ones; the method was immunoSEQ multiplex PCR. The sample comprises 100,000 to 150,000 clones, about 88% of which are singletons, and about 2.3% rests with the top ten. The TCR originated in a man aged 40-50 years with acute COVID-19. The specimen was PBMCs or T cells enriched from blood (not recorded which). This sequence joins TRBV3-1 (or the pseudogene TRBV3-2) and TRBJ1-5, with 7 bases fitting TRBD1. This CDR3 is CASSRGTDSNQPQHF. CDR3 sequence (DNA): TGTGCCAGCAGCCGCGGGACAGACAGCAATCAGCCCCAGCATTTT.